Listed here are 3 T cell receptor beta chains from one sample, sequenced in a study of OX40 agonist ivuxolimab in advanced cancers. Only in-frame clones appear in the TCRdb table, and some are missing; sequencing was by immunoSEQ multiplex PCR. The sample has 20,000 to 25,000 clones; roughly four fifths are singletons. The sequences come from CD4+ or CD8+ T cells sorted from blood, collected in a trial of the OX40 agonist ivuxolimab. The receptors shown here come from an adult with an advanced solid tumor such as melanoma, head and neck, liver or kidney cancer.

CDR3 nucleotides: TGTGCCAGCAGCCCAAACCCCGGGACAGGGGGCGATTTCGATGAAAAACTGTTTTTT. It is translated as CASSPNPGTGGDFDEKLFF. This chain links TRBV7-9 with TRBJ1-4; 12 nucleotides agree with TRBD1. The CDR3 sequence is 19 residues long. Trimming cost V 5 bases and J 6 bases; bases outside gene matches: 16. Germline lookup yields CDR1 SEHNR and CDR2 FQNEAQ (reference sequence).

The chain uses TRBV13 and TRBJ1-5, with 8 positions matching TRBD1. The CDR3 covers 16 residues. V gave up 4 bases and J gave up 2 bases; unmatched junction bases: 7. Germline V CDR1 and CDR2: PRHDT, FYEKMQ (reference sequence). CDR3 nucleotides: TGTGCCAGCAGCTCTTCAGGGGGCGGTCGCAATCAGCCCCAGCATTTT. Amino acid sequence: CASSSSGGGRNQPQHF.

V is TRBV5-6 and J is TRBJ1-1; 10 bases match TRBD1. The CDR3 length is 15 residues. V lost 4 bases, J lost 4 bases, and 7 bases stayed unmatched. Germline CDR1 and CDR2: SGHDT and YYEEEE. The DNA for the CDR3 is TGTGCCAGCAGCCTCCCCTGGACAGGGGGCACTGAAGCTTTCTTT. It specifies CASSLPWTGGTEAFF.